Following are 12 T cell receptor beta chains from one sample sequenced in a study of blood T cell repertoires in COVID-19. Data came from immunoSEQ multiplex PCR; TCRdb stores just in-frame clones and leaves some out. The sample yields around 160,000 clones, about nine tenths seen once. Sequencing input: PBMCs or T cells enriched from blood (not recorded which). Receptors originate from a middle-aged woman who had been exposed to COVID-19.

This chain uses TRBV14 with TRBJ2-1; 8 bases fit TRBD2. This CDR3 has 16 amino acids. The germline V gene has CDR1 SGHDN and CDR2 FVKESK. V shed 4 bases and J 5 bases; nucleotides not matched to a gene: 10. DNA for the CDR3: TGTGCCAGCAGCCCGATACTAGCGGTATCACACAATGAGCAGTTCTTC. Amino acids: CASSPILAVSHNEQFF.

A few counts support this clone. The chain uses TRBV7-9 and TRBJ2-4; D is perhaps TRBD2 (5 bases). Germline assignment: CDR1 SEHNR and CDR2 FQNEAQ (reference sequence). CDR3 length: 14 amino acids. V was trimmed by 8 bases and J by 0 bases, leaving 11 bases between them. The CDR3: CASFSRGAKNIQYF. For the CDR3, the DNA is TGTGCCAGCTTCAGCCGGGGAGCCAAAAACATTCAGTACTTC.

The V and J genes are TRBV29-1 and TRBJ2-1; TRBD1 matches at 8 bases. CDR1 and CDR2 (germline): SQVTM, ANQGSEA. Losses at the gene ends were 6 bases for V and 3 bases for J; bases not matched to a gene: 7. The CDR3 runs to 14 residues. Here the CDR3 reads CSVAQGGFYNEQFF. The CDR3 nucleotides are TGCAGCGTCGCACAGGGGGGATTCTACAATGAGCAGTTCTTC.

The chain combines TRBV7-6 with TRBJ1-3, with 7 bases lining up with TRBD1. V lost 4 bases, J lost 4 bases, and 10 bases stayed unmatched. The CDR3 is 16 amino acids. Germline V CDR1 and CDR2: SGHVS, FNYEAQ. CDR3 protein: CASSSYGTDQGNTIYF. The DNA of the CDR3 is TGTGCCAGCAGCTCCTACGGGACAGACCAGGGAAACACCATATATTTT.

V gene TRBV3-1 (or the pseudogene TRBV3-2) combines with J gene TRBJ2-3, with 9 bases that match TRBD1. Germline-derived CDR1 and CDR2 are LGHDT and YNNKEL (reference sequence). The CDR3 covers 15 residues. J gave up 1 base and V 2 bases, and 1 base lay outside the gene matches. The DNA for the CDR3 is TGTGCCAGCAGCCAAAGGACAGGGGGCACAGATACGCAGTATTTT. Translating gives CASSQRTGGTDTQYF.

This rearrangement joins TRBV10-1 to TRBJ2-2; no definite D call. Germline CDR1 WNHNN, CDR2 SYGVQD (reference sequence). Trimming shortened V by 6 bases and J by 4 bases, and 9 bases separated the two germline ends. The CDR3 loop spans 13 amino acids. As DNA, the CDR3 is TGCGCCAGCAGCCCCTCCGGCACCGGGGAGCTGTTTTTT. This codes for CASSPSGTGELFF.

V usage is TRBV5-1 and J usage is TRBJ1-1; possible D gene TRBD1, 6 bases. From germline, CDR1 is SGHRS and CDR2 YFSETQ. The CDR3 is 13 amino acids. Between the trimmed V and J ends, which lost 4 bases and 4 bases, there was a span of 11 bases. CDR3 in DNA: TGCGCCAGCAGCCTGACAGGAGGCACTGAAGCTTTCTTT. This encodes CASSLTGGTEAFF.

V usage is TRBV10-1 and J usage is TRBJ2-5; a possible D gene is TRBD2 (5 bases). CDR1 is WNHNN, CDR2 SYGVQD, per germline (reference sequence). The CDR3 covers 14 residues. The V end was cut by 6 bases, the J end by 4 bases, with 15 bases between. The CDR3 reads CASSGGASLETQYF. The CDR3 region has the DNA TGCGCCAGCAGCGGAGGAGCTAGCTTAGAGACCCAGTACTTC.

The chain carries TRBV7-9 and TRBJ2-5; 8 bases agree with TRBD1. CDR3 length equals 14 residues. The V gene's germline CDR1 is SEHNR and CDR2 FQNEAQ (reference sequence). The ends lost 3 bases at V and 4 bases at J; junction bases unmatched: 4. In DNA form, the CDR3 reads TGTGCCAGCAGCTTCTCAGGGGGCGCAGAGACCCAGTACTTC. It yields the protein CASSFSGGAETQYF.

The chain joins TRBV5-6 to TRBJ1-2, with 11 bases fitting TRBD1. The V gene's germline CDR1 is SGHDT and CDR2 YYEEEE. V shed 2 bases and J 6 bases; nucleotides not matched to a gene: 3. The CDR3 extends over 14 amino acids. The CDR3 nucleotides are TGTGCCAGCAGCTTAGGACAGGGGGCAGATGGCTACACCTTC. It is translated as CASSLGQGADGYTF.

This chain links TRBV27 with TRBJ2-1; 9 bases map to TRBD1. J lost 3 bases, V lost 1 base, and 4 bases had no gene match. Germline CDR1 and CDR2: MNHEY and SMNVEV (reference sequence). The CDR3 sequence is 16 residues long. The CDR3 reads CASSLYGTGSYNEQFF. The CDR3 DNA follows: TGTGCCAGCAGTTTATATGGGACAGGGAGCTACAATGAGCAGTTCTTC.

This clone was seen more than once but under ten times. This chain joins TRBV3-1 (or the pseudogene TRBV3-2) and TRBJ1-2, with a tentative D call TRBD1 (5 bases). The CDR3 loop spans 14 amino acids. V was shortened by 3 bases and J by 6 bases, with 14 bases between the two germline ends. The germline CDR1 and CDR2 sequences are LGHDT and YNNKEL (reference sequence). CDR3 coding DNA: TGTGCCAGCAGCCAGTTCAAGGGGAAGAATGGCTACACCTTC. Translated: CASSQFKGKNGYTF.